This T cell receptor (beta chain) came from a study of T cells after yellow fever vaccination. Whole-study findings and limits: Weaker, the secondary response peaked sooner, at day 5 versus 15. Subsequent booster samples again held most clones from primary vaccination (just under 98% CD4, about 85% CD8). One caveat is that FACS-sorted repertoires could contain abundant clonotypes contaminating from the bulk population.

TCRdb re-called the 5' RACE reads through MiXCR, storing one row per CDR3 protein. The data hold some 220,000 distinct CDR3 sequences, with less than 3.5% observed a single time. This clonotype was counted ten times or more. What it recognizes is unknown. The J segment lost 11 bases and the V segment lost 2 bases, leaving 9 bases of the junction unmatched. This CDR3 is built from 14 residues. Germline CDR1 and CDR2: SGHRS and YFSETQ. The sequence derives from a man younger than 30 who received the YFV17D yellow fever vaccine. V usage is TRBV5-1 and J usage is TRBJ2-3, with 9 nucleotides matching TRBD2. Sequences were derived from CD4+ T cells sorted from PBMCs, sampled 10 days after the yellow fever booster vaccination. The CDR3 reads CASSFAGGPVKQYF. The CDR3 DNA sequence: TGCGCCAGCAGCTTTGCGGGGGGGCCAGTTAAGCAGTATTTT.